This TCR beta chain appears in the sequencing data of a study of cytomegalovirus exposure and HLA in healthy donors. Study summary: Most genotyped donors, around four fifths of 398, had Caucasian-associated genetic ancestry. Broader study findings: Association of a missense DCLRE1C variant with TCR beta V- and J-gene trimming was reported in a later analysis. Productive rates of about 87% or about 30% were seen for most TCR beta V segments in an earlier analysis.

Between the trimmed V and J ends, which lost 7 bases and 0 bases, there was a span of 9 bases. Germline-derived CDR1 and CDR2 are SEHNR and FQNEAQ (reference sequence). The CDR3 extends over 13 amino acids. A note on this clone: What it binds is unknown.

Primers for the PCR totalled 60 Vbeta and 13 Jbeta. Clones were sequenced by immunoSEQ multiplex PCR, and TCRdb holds only the in-frame ones, with some missing. Seen here are about 120,000 clones, more than 60% observed once, and the top ten hold less than 3%. This sequence was found in a female donor in good health and CMV-seronegative. The chain employs TRBV7-9 and TRBJ1-1; D unresolved. Material: PBMCs. Here the CDR3 reads CASNEAVNTEAFF. The CDR3 DNA reads as TGTGCCAGCAACGAGGCGGTGAACACTGAAGCTTTCTTT. Full variable domain (missing parts from reference TRBV7-9 and TRBJ1-1): DTGVSQNPRHKITKRGQNVTFRCDPISEHNRLYWYRQTLGQGPEFLTYFQNEAQLEKSRLLSDRFSAERPKGSFSTLEIQRTEQGDSAMYLCASNEAVNTEAFFGQGTRLTVV.